This T cell receptor (beta chain) was observed in a study of shared clonotypes between healthy human individuals. Regarding this clone: Its antigen remains unidentified.

Produced via immunoSEQ multiplex PCR; TCRdb's table is partial and in-frame only. The data show a few million clones, around nine tenths seen once. The CDR3 runs 15 residues. J lost 2 bases, V lost 5 bases, and 6 bases had no gene match. From germline, CDR1 is SGHNT and CDR2 YENEEA. Study results and limitations: Roughly 5% of naive CD4 clonotypes were common to a few donors. The authors expected sequencing depth to affect clonotype sharing among donors. Only blood underwent sampling, and tissue repertoires likely differ. In contrast to clonotypes shared by all four donors, non-shared clonotypes had lower generation probabilities.

The receptor was isolated from a young man in good health. The material sequenced was naive CD4+ T cells sorted from blood. Described subset: CD45RA+ positively selected. The V and J genes are TRBV11-3 and TRBJ2-1; TRBD1 matches at 7 bases. CDR3 in amino acids: CASSPSGGPYNEQFF. As DNA, the CDR3 is TGTGCCAGCAGCCCCTCAGGGGGACCCTACAATGAGCAGTTCTTC.